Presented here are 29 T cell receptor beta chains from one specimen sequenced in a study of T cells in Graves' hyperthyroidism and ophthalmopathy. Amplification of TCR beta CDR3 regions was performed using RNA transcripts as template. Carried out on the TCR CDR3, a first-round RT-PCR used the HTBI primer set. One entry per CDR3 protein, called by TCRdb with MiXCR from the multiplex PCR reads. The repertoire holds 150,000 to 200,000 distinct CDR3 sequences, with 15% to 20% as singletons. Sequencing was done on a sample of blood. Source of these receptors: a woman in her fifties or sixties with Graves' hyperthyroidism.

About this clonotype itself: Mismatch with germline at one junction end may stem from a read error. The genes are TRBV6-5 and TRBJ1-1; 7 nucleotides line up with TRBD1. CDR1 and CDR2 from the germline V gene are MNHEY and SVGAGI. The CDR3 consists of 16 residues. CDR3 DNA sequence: TGTGCCAGCAGTTTCTTCGACAGGGATGGGGATACTGAAGCTCTCTTT. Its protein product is CASSFFDRDGDTEALF.

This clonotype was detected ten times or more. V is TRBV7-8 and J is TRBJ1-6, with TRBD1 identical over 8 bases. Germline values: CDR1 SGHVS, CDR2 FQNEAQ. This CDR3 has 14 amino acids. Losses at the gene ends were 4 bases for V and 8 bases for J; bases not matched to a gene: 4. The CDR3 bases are TGTGCCAGCAGCTCGCAGGGGGCTGATTCACCCCTCCACTTT. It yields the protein CASSSQGADSPLHF. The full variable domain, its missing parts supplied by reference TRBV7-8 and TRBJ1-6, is GAGVSQSPRYKVAKRGQDVALRCDPISGHVSLFWYQQALGQGPEFLTYFQNEAQLDKSGLPSDRFFAERPEGSVSTLKIQRTQQEDSAVYLCASSSQGADSPLHFGNGTRLTVT.

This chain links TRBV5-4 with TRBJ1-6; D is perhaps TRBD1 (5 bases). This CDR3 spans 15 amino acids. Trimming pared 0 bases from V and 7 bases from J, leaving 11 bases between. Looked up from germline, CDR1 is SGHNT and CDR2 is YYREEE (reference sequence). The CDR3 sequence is CASSLGGNGNSPLHF. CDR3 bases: TGTGCCAGCAGCTTGGGGGGGAATGGGAATTCACCCCTCCACTTT.

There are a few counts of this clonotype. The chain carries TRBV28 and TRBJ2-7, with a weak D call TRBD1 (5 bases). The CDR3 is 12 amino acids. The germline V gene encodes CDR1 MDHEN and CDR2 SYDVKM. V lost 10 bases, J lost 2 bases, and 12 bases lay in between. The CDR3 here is CANRRHAYEQYF. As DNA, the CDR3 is TGTGCCAACAGGAGACATGCCTACGAGCAGTACTTC.

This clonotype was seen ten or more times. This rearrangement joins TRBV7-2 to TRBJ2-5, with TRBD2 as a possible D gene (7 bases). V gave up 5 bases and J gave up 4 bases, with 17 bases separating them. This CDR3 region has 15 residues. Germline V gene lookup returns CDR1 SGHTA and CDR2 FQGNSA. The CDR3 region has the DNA TGTGCCAGCAGCCCGAGGGGGGGGGAATTAGAGACCCAGTACTTC. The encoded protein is CASSPRGGELETQYF.

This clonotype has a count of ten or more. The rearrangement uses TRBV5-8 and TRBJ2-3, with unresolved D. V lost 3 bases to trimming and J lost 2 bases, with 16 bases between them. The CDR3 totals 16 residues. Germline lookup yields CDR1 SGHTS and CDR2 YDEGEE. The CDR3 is CASSYAVAKDTDTQYF. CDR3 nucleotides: TGTGCCAGCAGCTACGCGGTGGCGAAGGACACAGATACGCAGTATTTT.

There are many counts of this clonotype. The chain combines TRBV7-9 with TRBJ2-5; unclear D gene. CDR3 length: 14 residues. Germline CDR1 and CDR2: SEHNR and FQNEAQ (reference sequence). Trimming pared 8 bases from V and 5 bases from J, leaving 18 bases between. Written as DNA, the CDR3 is TGTGCCAGCTACCCCGACTCCAGTAGGGAGACCCAGTACTTC. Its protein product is CASYPDSSRETQYF.

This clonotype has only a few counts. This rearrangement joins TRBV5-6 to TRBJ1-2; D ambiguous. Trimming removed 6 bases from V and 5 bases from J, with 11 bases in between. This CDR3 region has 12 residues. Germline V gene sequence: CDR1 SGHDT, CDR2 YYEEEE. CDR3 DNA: TGTGCCAGCACCACGGGGAGGTATGGCTACACCTTC. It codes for CASTTGRYGYTF.

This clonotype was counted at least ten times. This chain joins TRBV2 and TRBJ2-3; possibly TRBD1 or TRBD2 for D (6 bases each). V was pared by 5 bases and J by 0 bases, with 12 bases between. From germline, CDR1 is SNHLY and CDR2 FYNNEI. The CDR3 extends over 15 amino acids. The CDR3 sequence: CASSSSGASTDTQYF. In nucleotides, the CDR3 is TGTGCCAGCAGTTCCTCGGGGGCAAGCACAGATACGCAGTATTTT.

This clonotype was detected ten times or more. The CDR3 coding sequence is TGTGCCAGCAGCCAAGAAACTTATTTCGGGGGGATGCAAGAGACCCAGTACTTC. Its translation is CASSQETYFGGMQETQYF. This chain uses TRBV14 with TRBJ2-5, with TRBD2 matching 7 bases. Per the germline V gene, CDR1 is SGHDN and CDR2 is FVKESK. With 0 bases clipped from V and 2 bases from J, the junction kept 12 bases outside the gene matches. The CDR3 contains 18 residues.

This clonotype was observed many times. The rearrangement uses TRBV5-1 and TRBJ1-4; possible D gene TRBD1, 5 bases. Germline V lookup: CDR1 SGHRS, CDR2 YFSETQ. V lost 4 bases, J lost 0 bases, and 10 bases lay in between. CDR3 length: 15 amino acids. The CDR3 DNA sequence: TGCGCCAGCAGCCCCCGCAGGGCAACTAATGAAAAACTGTTTTTT. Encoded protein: CASSPRRATNEKLFF.

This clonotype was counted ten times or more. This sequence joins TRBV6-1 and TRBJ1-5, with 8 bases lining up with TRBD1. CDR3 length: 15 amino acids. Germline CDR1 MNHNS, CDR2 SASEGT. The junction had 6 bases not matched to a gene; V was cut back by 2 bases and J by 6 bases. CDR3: CASSEFPGGGQPQHF. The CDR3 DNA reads TGTGCCAGCAGTGAATTCCCAGGGGGCGGTCAGCCCCAGCATTTT.

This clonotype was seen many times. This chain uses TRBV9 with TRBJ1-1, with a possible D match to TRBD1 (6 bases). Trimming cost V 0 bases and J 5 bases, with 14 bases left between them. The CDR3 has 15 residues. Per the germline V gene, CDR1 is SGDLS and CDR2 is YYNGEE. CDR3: CASSVAAGGGTEAFF. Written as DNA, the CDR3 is TGTGCCAGCAGCGTAGCTGCGGGGGGCGGAACTGAAGCTTTCTTT.

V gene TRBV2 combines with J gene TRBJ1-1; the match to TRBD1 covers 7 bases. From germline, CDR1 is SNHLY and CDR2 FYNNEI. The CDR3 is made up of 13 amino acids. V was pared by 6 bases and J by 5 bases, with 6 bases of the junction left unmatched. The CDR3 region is CASSLDRWTEAFF. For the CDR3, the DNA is TGTGCCAGCAGCTTGGACAGGTGGACTGAAGCTTTCTTT.

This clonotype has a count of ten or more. The chain's CDR3 is CASSSGQGEVYGYTF. The CDR3 DNA reads as TGTGCCAGCAGTTCTGGTCAGGGGGAGGTCTATGGCTACACCTTC. V is TRBV28 and J is TRBJ1-2; TRBD1 matches at 7 bases. The CDR3 contains 15 residues. V lost 4 bases to trimming and J lost 4 bases; unmatched junction nucleotides: 9. Germline V gene lookup returns CDR1 MDHEN and CDR2 SYDVKM.

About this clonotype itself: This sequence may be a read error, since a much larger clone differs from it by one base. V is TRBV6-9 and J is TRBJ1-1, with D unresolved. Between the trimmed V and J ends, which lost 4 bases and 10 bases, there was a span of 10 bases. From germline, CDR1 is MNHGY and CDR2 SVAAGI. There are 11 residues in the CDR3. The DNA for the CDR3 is TGTGCCAGCAGTTCCGCGTATGGAGCTTTCTTT. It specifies CASSSAYGAFF.

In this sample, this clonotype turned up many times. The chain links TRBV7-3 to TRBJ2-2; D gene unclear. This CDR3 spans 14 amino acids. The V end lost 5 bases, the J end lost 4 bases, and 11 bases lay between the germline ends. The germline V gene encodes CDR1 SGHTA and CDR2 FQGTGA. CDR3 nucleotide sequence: TGTGCCAGCAGCGCCGGCCCGGTCACCGGGGAGCTGTTTTTT. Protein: CASSAGPVTGELFF.

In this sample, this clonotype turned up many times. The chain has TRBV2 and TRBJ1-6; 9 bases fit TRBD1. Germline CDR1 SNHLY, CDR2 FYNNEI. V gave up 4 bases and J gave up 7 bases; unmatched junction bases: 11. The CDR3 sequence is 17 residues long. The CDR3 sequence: CASSADRGQGVNSPLHF. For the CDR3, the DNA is TGTGCCAGCAGTGCTGATAGGGGACAGGGAGTAAATTCACCCCTCCACTTT.

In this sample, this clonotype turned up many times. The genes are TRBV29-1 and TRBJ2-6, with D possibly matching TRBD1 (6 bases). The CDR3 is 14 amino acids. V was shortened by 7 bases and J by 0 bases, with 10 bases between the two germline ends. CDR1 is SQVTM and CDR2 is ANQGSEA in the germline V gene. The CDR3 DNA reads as TGCAGCGCGTGGGGGCCCTCTGGGGCCAACGTCCTGACTTTC. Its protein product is CSAWGPSGANVLTF.

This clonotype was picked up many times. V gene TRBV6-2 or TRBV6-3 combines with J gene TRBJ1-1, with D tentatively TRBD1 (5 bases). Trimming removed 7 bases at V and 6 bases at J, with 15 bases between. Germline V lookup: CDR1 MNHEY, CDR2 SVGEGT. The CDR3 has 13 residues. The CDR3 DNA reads TGTGCCAGCAAAGGGGTGGGTCGCGCTGAAGCTTTCTTT. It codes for CASKGVGRAEAFF.

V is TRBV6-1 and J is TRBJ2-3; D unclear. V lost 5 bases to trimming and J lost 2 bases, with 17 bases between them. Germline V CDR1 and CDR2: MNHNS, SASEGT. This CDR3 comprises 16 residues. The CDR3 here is CASSPPVTAYTDTQYF. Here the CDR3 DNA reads TGTGCCAGCAGTCCCCCTGTCACCGCCTACACAGATACGCAGTATTTT.

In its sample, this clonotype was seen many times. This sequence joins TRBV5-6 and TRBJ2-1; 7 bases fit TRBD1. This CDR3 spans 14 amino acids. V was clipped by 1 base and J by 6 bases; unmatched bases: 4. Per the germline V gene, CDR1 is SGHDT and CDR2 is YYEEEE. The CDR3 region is CASSLNAGGNEQFF. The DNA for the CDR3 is TGTGCCAGCAGCTTGAATGCAGGGGGCAATGAGCAGTTCTTC.

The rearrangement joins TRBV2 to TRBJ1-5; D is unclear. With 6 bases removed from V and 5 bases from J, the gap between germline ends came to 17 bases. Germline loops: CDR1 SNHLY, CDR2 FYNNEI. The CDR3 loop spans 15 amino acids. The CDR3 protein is CASSATAQTYQPQHF. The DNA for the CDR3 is TGTGCCAGCAGCGCGACGGCCCAGACCTATCAGCCCCAGCATTTT. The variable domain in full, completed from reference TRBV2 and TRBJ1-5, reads EPEVTQTPSHQVTQMGQEVILRCVPISNHLYFYWYRQILGQKVEFLVSFYNNEISEKSEIFDDQFSVERPDGSNFTLKIRSTKLEDSAMYFCASSATAQTYQPQHFGDGTRLSIL.

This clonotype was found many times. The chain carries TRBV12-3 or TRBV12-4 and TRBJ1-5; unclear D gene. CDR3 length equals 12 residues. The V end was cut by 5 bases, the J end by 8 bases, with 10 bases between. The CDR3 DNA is TGTGCCAGCAGTCCGGCAAAAGAGCCCCAGCATTTT. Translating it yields CASSPAKEPQHF.

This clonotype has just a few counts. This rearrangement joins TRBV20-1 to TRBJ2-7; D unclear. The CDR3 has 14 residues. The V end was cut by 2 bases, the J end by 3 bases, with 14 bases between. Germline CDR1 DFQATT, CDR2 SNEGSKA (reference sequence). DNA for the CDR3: TGCAGTGCTAGATCTGGGAACTCAATCTACGAGCAGTACTTC. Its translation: CSARSGNSIYEQYF.

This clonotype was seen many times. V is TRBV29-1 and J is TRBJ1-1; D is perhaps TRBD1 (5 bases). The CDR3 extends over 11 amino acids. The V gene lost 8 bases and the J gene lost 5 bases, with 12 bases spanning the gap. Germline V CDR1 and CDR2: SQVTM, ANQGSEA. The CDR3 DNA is TGCAGCCCACAGGAGGTGACTGAAGCTTTCTTT. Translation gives CSPQEVTEAFF.

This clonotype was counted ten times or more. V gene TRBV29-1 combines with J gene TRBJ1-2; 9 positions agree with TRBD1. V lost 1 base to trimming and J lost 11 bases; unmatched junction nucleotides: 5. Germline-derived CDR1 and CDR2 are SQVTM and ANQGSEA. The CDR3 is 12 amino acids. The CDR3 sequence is CSVEGTGVDYTF. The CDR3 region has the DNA TGCAGCGTTGAAGGGACAGGGGTGGATTACACCTTC.

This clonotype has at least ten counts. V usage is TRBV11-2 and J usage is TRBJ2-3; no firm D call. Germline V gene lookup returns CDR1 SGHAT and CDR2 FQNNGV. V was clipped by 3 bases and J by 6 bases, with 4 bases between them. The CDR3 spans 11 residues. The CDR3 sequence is CASSLFDTQYF. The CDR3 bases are TGTGCCAGCAGCTTGTTCGATACGCAGTATTTT.

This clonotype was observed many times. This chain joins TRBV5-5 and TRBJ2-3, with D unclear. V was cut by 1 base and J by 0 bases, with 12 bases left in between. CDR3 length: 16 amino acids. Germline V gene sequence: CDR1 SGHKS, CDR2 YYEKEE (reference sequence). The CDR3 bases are TGTGCCAGCAGCTTGCTACACAGAACTAGCACAGATACGCAGTATTTT. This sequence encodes CASSLLHRTSTDTQYF.